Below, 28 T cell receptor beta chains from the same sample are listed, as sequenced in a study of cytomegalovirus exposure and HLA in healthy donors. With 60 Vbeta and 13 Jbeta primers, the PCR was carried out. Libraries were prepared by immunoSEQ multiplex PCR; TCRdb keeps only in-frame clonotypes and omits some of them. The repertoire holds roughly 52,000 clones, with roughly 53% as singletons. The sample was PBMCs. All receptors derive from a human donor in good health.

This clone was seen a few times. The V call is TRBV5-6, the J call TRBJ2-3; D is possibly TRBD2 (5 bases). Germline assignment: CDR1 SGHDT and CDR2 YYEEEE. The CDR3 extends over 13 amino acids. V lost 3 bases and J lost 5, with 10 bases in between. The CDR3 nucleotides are TGTGCCAGCAGCTCATACGCGGGAGATACGCAGTATTTT. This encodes CASSSYAGDTQYF.

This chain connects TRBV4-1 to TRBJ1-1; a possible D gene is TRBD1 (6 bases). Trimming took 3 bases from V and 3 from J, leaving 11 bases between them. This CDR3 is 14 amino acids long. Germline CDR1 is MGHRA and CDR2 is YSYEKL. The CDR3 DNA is TGCGCCAGCAGCCACCCTGACAGGTACACTGAAGCTTTCTTT. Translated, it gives CASSHPDRYTEAFF.

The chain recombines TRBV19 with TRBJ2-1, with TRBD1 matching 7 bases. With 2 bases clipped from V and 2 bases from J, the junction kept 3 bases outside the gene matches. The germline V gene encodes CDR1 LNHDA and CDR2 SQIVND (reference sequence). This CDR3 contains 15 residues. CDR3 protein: CASSILGQTYNEQFF. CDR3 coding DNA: TGTGCCAGTAGTATATTGGGACAGACCTACAATGAGCAGTTCTTC.

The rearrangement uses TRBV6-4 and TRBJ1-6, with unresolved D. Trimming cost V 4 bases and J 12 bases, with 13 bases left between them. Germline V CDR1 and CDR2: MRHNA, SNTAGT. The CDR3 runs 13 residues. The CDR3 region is CASSGAPTGPLHF. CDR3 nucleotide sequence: TGTGCCAGCAGTGGTGCGCCCACGGGACCCCTCCACTTT.

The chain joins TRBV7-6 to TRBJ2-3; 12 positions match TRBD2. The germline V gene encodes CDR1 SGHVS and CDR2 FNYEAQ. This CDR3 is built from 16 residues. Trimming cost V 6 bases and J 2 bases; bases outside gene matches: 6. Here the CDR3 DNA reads TGTGCCAGCAGTTCCGGACTAGCGGGATTCACAGATACGCAGTATTTT. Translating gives CASSSGLAGFTDTQYF.

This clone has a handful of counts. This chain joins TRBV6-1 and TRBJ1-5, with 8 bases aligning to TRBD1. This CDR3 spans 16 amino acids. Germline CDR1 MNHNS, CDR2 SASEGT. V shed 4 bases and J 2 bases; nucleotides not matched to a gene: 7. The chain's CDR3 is CASSGGQVLGNQPQHF. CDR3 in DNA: TGTGCCAGCAGTGGGGGACAGGTCCTCGGCAATCAGCCCCAGCATTTT.

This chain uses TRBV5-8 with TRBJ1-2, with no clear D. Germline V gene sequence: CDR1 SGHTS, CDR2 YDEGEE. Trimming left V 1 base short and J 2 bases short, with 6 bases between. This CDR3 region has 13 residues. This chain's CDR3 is CASSLSTNYGYTF. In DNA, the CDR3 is TGTGCCAGCAGCTTGAGCACCAACTATGGCTACACCTTC.

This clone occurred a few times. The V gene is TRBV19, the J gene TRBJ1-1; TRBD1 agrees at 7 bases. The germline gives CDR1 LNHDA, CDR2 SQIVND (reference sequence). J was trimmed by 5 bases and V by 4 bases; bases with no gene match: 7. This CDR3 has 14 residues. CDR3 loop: CASSTTGVRTEAFF. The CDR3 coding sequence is TGTGCCAGTAGTACAACAGGGGTCCGGACTGAAGCTTTCTTT.

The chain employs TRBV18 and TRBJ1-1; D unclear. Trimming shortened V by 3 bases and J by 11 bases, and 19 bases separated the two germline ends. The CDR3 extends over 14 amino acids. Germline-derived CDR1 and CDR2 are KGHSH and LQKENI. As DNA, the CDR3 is TGTGCCAGCTCACCGACTCCTCAAACCCGCGGTGCTTTCTTT. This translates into CASSPTPQTRGAFF.

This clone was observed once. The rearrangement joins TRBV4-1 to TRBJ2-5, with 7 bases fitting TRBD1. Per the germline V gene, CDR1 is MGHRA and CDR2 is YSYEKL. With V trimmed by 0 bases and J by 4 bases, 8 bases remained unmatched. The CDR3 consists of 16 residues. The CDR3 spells CASSQDRGRGRETQYF. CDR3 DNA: TGCGCCAGCAGCCAAGATAGGGGCAGGGGGAGAGAGACCCAGTACTTC.

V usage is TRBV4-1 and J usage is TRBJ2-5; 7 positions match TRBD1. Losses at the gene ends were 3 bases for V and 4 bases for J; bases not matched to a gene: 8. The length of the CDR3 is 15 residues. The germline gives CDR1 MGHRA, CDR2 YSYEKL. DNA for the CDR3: TGCGCCAGCAGCCAGCAGACAGGGACGACAGAGACCCAGTACTTC. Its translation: CASSQQTGTTETQYF.

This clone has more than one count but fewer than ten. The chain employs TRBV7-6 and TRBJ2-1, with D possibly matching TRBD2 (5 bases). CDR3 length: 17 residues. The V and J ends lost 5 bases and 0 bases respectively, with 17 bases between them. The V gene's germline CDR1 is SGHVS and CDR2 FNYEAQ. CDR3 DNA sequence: TGTGCCAGCAGCCCCCGGACCGCTCGGGGCTCCTACAATGAGCAGTTCTTC. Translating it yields CASSPRTARGSYNEQFF.

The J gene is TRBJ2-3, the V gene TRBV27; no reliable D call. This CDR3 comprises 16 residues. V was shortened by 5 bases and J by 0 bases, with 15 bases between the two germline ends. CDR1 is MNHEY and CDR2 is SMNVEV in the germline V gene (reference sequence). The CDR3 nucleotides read TGTGCCAGCAGTCCGCCCCTGCGCACTAGCACAGATACGCAGTATTTT. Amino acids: CASSPPLRTSTDTQYF.

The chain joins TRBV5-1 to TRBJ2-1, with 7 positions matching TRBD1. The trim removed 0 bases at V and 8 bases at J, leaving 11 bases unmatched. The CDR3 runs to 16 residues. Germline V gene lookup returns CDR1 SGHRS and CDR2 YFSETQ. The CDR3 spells CASSLDLRGQGDEQFF. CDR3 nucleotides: TGCGCCAGCAGCTTGGATCTCAGGGGCCAGGGGGATGAGCAGTTCTTC.

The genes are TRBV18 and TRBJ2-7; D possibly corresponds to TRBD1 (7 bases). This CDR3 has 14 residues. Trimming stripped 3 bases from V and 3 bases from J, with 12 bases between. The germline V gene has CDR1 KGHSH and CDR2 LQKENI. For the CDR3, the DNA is TGTGCCAGCTCACCTAACCAGGGGGGCTACGAGCAGTACTTC. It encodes CASSPNQGGYEQYF.

The CDR3 DNA is TGCGCCAGCAGTTTCGTGCCCCAGACAGGGGAAAACGAGCAGTACTTC. Encoded protein: CASSFVPQTGENEQYF. This chain connects TRBV5-1 to TRBJ2-7, with 8 bases lining up with TRBD1. Germline CDR1 is SGHRS and CDR2 is YFSETQ. The CDR3 extends over 16 amino acids. Germline trimming cut 5 bases from V and 5 bases from J; bases unmatched to any gene: 15.

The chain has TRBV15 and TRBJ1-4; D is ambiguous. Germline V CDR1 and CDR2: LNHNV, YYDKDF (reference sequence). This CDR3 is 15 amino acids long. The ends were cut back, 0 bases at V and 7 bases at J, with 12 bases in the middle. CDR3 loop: CATSRDPARVEKLFF. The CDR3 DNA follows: TGTGCCACCAGCAGAGATCCGGCGCGGGTTGAAAAACTGTTTTTT.

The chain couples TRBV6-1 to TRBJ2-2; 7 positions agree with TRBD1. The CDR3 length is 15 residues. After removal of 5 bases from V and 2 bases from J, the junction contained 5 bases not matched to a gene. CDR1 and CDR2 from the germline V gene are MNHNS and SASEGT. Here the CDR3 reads CASSPGQPNTGELFF. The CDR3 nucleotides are TGTGCCAGCAGTCCGGGACAGCCAAACACCGGGGAGCTGTTTTTT.

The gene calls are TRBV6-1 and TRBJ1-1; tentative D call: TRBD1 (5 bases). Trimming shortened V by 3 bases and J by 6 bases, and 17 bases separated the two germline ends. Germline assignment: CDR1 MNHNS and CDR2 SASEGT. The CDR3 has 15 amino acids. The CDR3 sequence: CASSDLSQGFSEAFF. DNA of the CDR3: TGTGCCAGCAGTGATCTTTCCCAGGGTTTCTCTGAAGCTTTCTTT.

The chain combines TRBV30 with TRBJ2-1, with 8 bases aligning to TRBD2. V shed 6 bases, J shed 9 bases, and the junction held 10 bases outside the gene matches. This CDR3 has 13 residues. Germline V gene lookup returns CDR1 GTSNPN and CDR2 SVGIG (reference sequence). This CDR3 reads CACFRGGRFEQFF. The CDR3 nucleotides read TGTGCCTGCTTCCGGGGGGGCCGATTTGAGCAGTTCTTC.

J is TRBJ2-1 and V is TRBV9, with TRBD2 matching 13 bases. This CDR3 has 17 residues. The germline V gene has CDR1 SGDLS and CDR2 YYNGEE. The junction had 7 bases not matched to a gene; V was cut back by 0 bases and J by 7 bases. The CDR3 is CASSVEVGGLAGNEQFF. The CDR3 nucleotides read TGTGCCAGCAGCGTAGAGGTAGGGGGACTAGCGGGGAATGAGCAGTTCTTC.

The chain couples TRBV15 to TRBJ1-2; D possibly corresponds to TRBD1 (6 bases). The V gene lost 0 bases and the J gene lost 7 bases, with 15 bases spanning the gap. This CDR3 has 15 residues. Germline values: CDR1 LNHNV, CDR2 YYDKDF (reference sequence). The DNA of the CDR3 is TGTGCCACCAGCAGAGATCAGCGGGGGGCAGGTGGCTACACCTTC. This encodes CATSRDQRGAGGYTF.

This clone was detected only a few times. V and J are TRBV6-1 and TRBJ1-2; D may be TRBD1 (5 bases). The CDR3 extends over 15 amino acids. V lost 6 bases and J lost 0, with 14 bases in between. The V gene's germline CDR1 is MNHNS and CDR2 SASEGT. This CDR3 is CASSEWGPSNYGYTF. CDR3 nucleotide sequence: TGTGCCAGCAGCGAATGGGGCCCCTCTAACTATGGCTACACCTTC.

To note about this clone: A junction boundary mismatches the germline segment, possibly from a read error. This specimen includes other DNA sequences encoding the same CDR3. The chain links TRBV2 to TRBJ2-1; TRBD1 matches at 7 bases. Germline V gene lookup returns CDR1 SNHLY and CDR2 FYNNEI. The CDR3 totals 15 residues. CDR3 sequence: CASRIQGSVYNEQFF. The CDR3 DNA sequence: TGTGCCAGCAGAATACAGGGGTCTGTATACAATGAACAGTTCTTC.

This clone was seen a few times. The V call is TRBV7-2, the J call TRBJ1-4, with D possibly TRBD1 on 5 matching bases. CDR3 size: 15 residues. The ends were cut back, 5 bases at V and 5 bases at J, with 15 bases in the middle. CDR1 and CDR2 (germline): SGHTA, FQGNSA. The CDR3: CASSQNRGGNEKLFF. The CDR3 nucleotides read TGTGCCAGCAGCCAGAACCGGGGGGGAAATGAAAAACTGTTTTTT.

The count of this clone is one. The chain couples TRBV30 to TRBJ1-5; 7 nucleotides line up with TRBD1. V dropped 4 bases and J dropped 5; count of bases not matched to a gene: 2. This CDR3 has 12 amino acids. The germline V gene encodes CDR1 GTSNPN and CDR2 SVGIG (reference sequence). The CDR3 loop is CAWTQGDQPQHF. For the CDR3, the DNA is TGTGCCTGGACTCAGGGGGATCAGCCCCAGCATTTT.

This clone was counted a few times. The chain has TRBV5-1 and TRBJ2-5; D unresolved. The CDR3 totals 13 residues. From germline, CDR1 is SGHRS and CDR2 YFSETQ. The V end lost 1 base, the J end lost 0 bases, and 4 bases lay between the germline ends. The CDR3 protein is CASSLQYQETQYF. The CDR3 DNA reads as TGCGCCAGCAGCTTGCAGTACCAAGAGACCCAGTACTTC.

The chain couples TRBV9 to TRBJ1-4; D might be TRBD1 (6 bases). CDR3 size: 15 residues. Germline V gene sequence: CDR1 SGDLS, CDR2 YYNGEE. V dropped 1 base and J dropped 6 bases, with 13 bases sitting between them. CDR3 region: CASSVTGFRDEKLFF. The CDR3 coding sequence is TGTGCCAGCAGCGTAACAGGGTTTCGGGATGAAAAACTGTTTTTT.